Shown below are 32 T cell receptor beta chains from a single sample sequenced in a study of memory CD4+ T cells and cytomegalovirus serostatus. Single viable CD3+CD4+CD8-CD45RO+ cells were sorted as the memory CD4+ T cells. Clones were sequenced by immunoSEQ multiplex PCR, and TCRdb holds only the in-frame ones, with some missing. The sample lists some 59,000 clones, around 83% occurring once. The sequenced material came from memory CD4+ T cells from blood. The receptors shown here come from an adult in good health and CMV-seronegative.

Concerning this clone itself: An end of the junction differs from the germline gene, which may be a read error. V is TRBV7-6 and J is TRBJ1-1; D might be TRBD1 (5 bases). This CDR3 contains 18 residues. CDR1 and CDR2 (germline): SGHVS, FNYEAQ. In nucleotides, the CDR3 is TGTGCCAGCACCCCCCTACAACCTTCCAGGGTATTGAACGCTGAAGCTTTCTTT. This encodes CASTPLQPSRVLNAEAFF.

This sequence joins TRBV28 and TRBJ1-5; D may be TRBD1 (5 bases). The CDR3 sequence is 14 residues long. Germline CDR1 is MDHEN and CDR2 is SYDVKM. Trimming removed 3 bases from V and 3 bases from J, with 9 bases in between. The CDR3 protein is CASSFRRDNQPQHF. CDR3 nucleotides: TGTGCCAGCAGTTTCCGCAGGGACAATCAGCCCCAGCATTTT.

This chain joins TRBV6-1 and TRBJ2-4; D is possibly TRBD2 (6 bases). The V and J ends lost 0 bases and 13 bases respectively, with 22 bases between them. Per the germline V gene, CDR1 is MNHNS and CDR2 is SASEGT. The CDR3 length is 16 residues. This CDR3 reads CASSEAGSLWRGPQYF. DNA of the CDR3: TGTGCCAGCAGTGAAGCAGGGTCACTATGGCGGGGACCGCAGTACTTC.

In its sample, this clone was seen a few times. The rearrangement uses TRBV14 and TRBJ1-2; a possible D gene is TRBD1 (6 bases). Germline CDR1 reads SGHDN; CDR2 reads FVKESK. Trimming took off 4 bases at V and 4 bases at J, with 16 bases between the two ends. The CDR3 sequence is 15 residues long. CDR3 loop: CASSPQGTSGYGYTF. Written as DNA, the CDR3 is TGTGCCAGCAGCCCACAGGGAACATCGGGCTATGGCTACACCTTC.

The CDR3 coding sequence is TGTGCCAGTAGTACATTTGGGACAGGGGGTAATTCACCCCTCCACTTT. It encodes CASSTFGTGGNSPLHF. This chain uses TRBV19 with TRBJ1-6; 11 nucleotides line up with TRBD1. The germline CDR1 and CDR2 sequences are LNHDA and SQIVND (reference sequence). V was clipped by 4 bases and J by 6 bases; unmatched bases: 5. The CDR3 spans 16 residues.

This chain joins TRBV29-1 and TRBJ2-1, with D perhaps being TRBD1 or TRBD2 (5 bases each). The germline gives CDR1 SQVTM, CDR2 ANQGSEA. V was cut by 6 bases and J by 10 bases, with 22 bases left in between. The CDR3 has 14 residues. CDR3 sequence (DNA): TGCAGCGTCCTAATACAATATACAGGAGGAGAGCAGTTCTTC. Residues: CSVLIQYTGGEQFF.

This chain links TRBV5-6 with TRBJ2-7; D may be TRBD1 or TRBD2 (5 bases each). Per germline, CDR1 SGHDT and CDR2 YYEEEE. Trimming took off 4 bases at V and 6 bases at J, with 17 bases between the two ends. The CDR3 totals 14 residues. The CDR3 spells CASSMGRGVGEQYF. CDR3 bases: TGTGCCAGCAGCATGGGACGAGGAGTCGGCGAGCAGTACTTC.

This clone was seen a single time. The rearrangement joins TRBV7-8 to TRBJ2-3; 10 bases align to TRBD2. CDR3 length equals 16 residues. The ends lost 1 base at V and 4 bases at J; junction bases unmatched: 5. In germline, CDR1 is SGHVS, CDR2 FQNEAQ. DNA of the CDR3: TGTGCCAGCAGCTTAGGGGGTAGCGGGGGGTCAGATACGCAGTATTTT. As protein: CASSLGGSGGSDTQYF.

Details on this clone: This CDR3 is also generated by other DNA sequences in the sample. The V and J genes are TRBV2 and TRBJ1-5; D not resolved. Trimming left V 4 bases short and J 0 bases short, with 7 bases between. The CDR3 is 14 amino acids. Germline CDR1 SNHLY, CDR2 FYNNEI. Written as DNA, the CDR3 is TGTGCCAGCAGTGTCGCAGGTAGCAATCAGCCCCAGCATTTT. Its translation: CASSVAGSNQPQHF.

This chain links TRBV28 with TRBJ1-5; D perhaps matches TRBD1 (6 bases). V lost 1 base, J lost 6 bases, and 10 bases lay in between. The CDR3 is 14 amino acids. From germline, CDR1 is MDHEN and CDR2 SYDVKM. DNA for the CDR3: TGTGCCAGCAGTTTATTCGGGGGCCCTCAGCCCCAGCATTTT. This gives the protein CASSLFGGPQPQHF.

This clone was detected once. The CDR3 is CASSPPGVYSGNTIYF. The CDR3 DNA follows: TGTGCCAGCAGCCCGCCGGGGGTCTACTCTGGAAACACCATATATTTT. This rearrangement joins TRBV7-9 to TRBJ1-3, with D possibly TRBD1 on 5 matching bases. The germline CDR1 and CDR2 sequences are SEHNR and FQNEAQ (reference sequence). V was pared by 5 bases and J by 0 bases, with 14 bases between. This CDR3 is built from 16 residues. The variable domain in full, completed from reference TRBV7-9 and TRBJ1-3, reads DTGVSQNPRHKITKRGQNVTFRCDPISEHNRLYWYRQTLGQGPEFLTYFQNEAQLEKSRLLSDRFSAERPKGSFSTLEIQRTEQGDSAMYLCASSPPGVYSGNTIYFGEGSWLTVV.

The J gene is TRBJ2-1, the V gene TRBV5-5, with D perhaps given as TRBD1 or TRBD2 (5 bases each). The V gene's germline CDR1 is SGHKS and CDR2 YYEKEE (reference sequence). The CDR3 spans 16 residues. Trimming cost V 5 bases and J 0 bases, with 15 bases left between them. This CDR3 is CASSQSGARSYNEQFF. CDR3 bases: TGTGCCAGCAGTCAGTCCGGGGCCCGCTCCTACAATGAGCAGTTCTTC.

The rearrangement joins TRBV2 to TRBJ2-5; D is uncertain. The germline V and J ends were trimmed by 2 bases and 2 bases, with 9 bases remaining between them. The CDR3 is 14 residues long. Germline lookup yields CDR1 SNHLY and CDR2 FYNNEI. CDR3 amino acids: CASSEFSVQETQYF. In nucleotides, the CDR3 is TGTGCCAGCAGTGAATTCAGCGTTCAAGAGACCCAGTACTTC.

The CDR3 DNA reads TGTGCCAGCAGCGGACTAGCGGGAGTCTACGAGCAGTACTTC. Translated, it gives CASSGLAGVYEQYF. This chain joins TRBV7-2 and TRBJ2-7; 13 nucleotides match TRBD2. The germline CDR1 and CDR2 sequences are SGHTA and FQGNSA. J lost 3 bases, V lost 5 bases, and 1 base had no gene match. This CDR3 has 14 amino acids. The variable domain in full, completed from reference TRBV7-2 and TRBJ2-7, reads GAGVSQSPSNKVTEKGKDVELRCDPISGHTALYWYRQSLGQGLEFLIYFQGNSAPDKSGLPSDRFSAERTGGSVSTLTIQRTQQEDSAVYLCASSGLAGVYEQYFGPGTRLTVT.

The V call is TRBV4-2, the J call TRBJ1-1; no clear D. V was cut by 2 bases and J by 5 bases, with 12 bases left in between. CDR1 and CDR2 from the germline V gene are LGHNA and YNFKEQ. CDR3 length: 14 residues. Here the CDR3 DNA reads TGTGCCAGCAGCCAACAAGCACGGGAAACTGAAGCTTTCTTT. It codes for CASSQQARETEAFF.

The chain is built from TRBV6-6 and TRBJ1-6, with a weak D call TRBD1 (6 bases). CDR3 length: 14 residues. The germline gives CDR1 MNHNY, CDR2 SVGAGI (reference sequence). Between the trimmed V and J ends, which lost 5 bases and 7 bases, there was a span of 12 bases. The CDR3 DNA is TGTGCCAGCAGTGGGGGGGGGCCGAATTCACCCCTCCACTTT. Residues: CASSGGGPNSPLHF.

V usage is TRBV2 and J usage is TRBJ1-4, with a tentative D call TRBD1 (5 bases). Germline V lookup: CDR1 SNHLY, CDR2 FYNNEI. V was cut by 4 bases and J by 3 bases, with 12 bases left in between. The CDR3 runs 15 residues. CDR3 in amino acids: CASSAFRVPNEKLFF. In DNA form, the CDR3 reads TGTGCCAGCAGTGCCTTCAGGGTCCCTAATGAAAAACTGTTTTTT.

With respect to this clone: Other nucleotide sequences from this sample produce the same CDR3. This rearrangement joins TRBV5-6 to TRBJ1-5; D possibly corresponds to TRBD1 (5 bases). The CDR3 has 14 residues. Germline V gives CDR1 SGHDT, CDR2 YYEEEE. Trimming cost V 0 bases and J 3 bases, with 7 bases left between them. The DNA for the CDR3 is TGTGCCAGCAGCTTGGGGGGGTACAATCAGCCCCAGCATTTT. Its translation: CASSLGGYNQPQHF.

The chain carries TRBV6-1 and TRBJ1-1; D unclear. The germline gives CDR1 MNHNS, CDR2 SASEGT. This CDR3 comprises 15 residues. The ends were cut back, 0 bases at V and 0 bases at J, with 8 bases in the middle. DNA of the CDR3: TGTGCCAGCAGTGAAGCGAGAGCCCTGAACACTGAAGCTTTCTTT. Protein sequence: CASSEARALNTEAFF.

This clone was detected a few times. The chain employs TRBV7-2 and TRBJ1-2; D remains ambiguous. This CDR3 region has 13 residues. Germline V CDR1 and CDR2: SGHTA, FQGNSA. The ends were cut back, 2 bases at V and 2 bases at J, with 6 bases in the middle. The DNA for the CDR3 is TGTGCCAGCAGCTTACAGGAAAACTATGGCTACACCTTC. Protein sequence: CASSLQENYGYTF.

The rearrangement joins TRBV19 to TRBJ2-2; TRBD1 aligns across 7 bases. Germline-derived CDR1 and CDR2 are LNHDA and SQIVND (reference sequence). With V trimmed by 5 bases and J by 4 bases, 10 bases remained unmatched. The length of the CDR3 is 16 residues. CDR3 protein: CASSSTGYEGTGELFF. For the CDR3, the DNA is TGTGCCAGTAGTTCGACAGGGTACGAGGGCACCGGGGAGCTGTTTTTT.

The CDR3 DNA reads as TGCGCCAGCAATGTGGGGGGGACAGATAACAATGAGCAGTTCTTC. Its translation is CASNVGGTDNNEQFF. The V call is TRBV5-1, the J call TRBJ2-1; D may be TRBD1 or TRBD2 (7 bases each). From germline, CDR1 is SGHRS and CDR2 YFSETQ. The CDR3 is made up of 15 amino acids. V shed 6 bases and J shed 5 bases, with 18 bases lying between them.

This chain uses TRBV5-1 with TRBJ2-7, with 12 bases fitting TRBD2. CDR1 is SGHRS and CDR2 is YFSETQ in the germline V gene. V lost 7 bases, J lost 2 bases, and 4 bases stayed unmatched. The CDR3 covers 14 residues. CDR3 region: CASALAGGAYEQYF. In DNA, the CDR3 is TGCGCCAGCGCACTAGCGGGAGGAGCCTACGAGCAGTACTTC.

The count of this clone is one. The CDR3 DNA follows: TGTGCCAGCAGCGTAGGGCCCAGGGGAAGCACAGATACGCAGTATTTT. Amino acids: CASSVGPRGSTDTQYF. The V and J genes are TRBV9 and TRBJ2-3; a possible D gene is TRBD1 (6 bases). Trimming left V 0 bases short and J 0 bases short, with 11 bases between. Germline V gives CDR1 SGDLS, CDR2 YYNGEE. There are 16 residues in the CDR3.

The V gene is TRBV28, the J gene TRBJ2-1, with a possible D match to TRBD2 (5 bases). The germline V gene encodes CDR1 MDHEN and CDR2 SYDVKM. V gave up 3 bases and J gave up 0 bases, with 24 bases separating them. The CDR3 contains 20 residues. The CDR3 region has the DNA TGTGCCAGCAGTTTTAGTTCGCTAGCCTATCGGCCTAGCTCCTACAATGAGCAGTTCTTC. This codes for CASSFSSLAYRPSSYNEQFF.

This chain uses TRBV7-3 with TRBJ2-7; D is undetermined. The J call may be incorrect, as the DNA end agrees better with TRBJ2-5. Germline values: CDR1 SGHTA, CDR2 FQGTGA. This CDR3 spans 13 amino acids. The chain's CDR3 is CASSLTIDKTQYF. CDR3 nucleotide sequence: TGTGCCAGCAGCTTAACAATCGATAAGACCCAGTACTTC.

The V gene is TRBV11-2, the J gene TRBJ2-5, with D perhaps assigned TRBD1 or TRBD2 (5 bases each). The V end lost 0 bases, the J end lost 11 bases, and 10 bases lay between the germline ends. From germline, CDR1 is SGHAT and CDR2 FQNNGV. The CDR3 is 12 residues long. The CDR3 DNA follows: TGTGCCAGCAGCTTAGATCACTGGGGGCAGTACTTC. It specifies CASSLDHWGQYF.

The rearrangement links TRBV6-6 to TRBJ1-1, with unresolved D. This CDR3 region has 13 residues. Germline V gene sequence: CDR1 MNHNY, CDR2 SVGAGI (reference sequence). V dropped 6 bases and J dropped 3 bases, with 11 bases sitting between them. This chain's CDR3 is CASRDQAHTEAFF. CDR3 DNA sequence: TGTGCCAGCAGGGACCAGGCGCACACTGAAGCTTTCTTT.

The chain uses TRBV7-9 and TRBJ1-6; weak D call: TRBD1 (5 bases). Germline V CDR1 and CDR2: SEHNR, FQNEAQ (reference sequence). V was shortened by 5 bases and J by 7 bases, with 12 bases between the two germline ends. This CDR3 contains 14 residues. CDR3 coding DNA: TGTGCCAGCAGCCCAGAGGGGTTCAATTCACCCCTCCACTTT. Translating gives CASSPEGFNSPLHF.

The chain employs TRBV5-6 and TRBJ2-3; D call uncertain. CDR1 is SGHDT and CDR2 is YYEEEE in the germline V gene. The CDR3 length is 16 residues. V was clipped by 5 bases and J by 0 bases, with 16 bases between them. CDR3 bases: TGTGCCAGCAGTTCGTCTTCACGGAGAAGCACAGATACGCAGTATTTT. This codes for CASSSSSRRSTDTQYF.

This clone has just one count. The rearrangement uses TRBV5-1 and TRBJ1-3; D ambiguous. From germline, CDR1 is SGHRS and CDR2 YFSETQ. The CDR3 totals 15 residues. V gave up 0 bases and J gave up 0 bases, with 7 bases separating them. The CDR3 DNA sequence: TGCGCCAGCAGCTTGGGGAGGGCCTCTGGAAACACCATATATTTT. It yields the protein CASSLGRASGNTIYF.

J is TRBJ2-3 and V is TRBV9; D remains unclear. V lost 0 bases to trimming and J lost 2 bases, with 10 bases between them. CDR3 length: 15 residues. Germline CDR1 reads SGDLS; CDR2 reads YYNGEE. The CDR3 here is CASSVEMRPTDTQYF. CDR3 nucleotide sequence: TGTGCCAGCAGCGTAGAGATGCGCCCCACAGATACGCAGTATTTT.